This is a list of T cell receptor beta chains from one sample in a study of T cells in Graves' hyperthyroidism and ophthalmopathy. TCRdb called the multiplex PCR reads again in MiXCR, with one record for every CDR3 protein. The sample holds approximately 430,000 distinct CDR3 sequences, less than 20% seen once. Sample: blood. These receptors were taken from a woman between 18 and 29 years old with Graves' hyperthyroidism. The CDR3 runs from the conserved cysteine through the conserved F or W. The D gene is left open where the match is weak. Size tells how often a clone was seen (once, few, many) or the class of an expanded clone, and some rows leave it out.

CDR3aa: CASSFVDANTGELFF
CDR3nt: TGCGCCAGCAGCTTTGTCGACGCGAACACCGGGGAGCTGTTTTTT
abundance: few
j_gene: TRBJ2-2
d_gene: -
v_gene: TRBV5-1

CDR3aa: CASKWSGGRETQYF
CDR3nt: TGTGCCAGCAAGTGGTCGGGCGGTAGAGAGACCCAGTACTTC
abundance: many
j_gene: TRBJ2-5
d_gene: -
v_gene: TRBV3-1

CDR3aa: CASSLGARGRDTQYF
CDR3nt: TGTGCCAGCAGTTTAGGGGCACGAGGGAGAGATACGCAGTATTTT
abundance: many
j_gene: TRBJ2-3
d_gene: -
v_gene: TRBV28

CDR3aa: CASSQDPGGRVGTQYF
CDR3nt: TGTGCCAGCAGCCAAGATCCCGGCGGGAGGGTCGGGACCCAGTACTTC
abundance: many
j_gene: TRBJ2-5
d_gene: TRBD2
v_gene: TRBV3-1

CDR3aa: CASSFRLAQGLAYNEQFF
CDR3nt: TGTGCCAGCAGCTTTCGTCTTGCACAGGGATTAGCCTACAATGAGCAGTTCTTC
abundance: -
j_gene: TRBJ2-1
d_gene: -
v_gene: TRBV7-2

CDR3aa: CASKRPTGTYEQYF
CDR3nt: TGTGCCAGCAAACGCCCGACAGGGACCTACGAGCAGTACTTC
abundance: -
j_gene: TRBJ2-7
d_gene: TRBD1
v_gene: TRBV6-2/TRBV6-3

CDR3aa: CASSQDLVVGLGYGNEQFF
CDR3nt: TGTGCCAGCAGCCAAGATCTAGTGGTGGGACTAGGATATGGGAATGAGCAGTTCTTC
abundance: -
j_gene: TRBJ2-1
d_gene: TRBD2
v_gene: TRBV3-1

CDR3aa: CASTPDSQVETQYF
CDR3nt: TGCGCCAGCACCCCGGACAGTCAGGTAGAGACCCAGTACTTC
abundance: many
j_gene: TRBJ2-5
d_gene: -
v_gene: TRBV5-1

CDR3aa: CASSLQRVGYGYTF
CDR3nt: TGTGCCAGCAGTTTACAGAGGGTCGGCTATGGCTACACCTTC
abundance: many
j_gene: TRBJ1-2
d_gene: -
v_gene: TRBV12-3/TRBV12-4

CDR3aa: CASSELGRLAGFTDTQYF
CDR3nt: TGTGCCAGCAGTGAACTGGGCAGACTAGCGGGGTTCACAGATACGCAGTATTTT
abundance: -
j_gene: TRBJ2-3
d_gene: TRBD2
v_gene: TRBV2

CDR3aa: CASKPTGDVNEQFF
CDR3nt: TGTGCCAGCAAACCGACAGGGGACGTCAATGAGCAGTTCTTC
abundance: -
j_gene: TRBJ2-1
d_gene: TRBD1
v_gene: TRBV9

CDR3aa: CASIRRTSGLGDTQYF
CDR3nt: TGTGCCAGCATCCGGAGGACTAGCGGGTTGGGAGATACGCAGTATTTT
abundance: -
j_gene: TRBJ2-3
d_gene: TRBD2
v_gene: TRBV6-1

CDR3aa: CSARRGLAGAKTQYF
CDR3nt: TGCAGTGCTAGAAGGGGACTAGCGGGAGCCAAGACCCAGTACTTC
abundance: many
j_gene: TRBJ2-5
d_gene: TRBD2
v_gene: TRBV20-1

CDR3aa: CASSWTGRGTEAFF
CDR3nt: TGTGCCAGCAGCTGGACAGGCAGGGGTACTGAAGCTTTCTTT
abundance: many
j_gene: TRBJ1-1
d_gene: TRBD1
v_gene: TRBV28

CDR3aa: CASKVTGFDTEAFF
CDR3nt: TGTGCCAGTAAGGTGACAGGGTTTGACACTGAAGCTTTCTTT
abundance: -
j_gene: TRBJ1-1
d_gene: TRBD1
v_gene: TRBV19

CDR3aa: CASSFGRNEQFF
CDR3nt: TGCGCCAGCAGCTTTGGCAGGAATGAGCAGTTCTTC
abundance: many
j_gene: TRBJ2-1
d_gene: -
v_gene: TRBV5-1

CDR3aa: CASSMPSTGAGSGANVLTF
CDR3nt: TGTGCCAGTAGTATGCCCTCGACGGGCGCGGGCTCTGGGGCCAACGTCCTGACTTTC
abundance: -
j_gene: TRBJ2-6
d_gene: -
v_gene: TRBV19

CDR3aa: CSARAGREVLEQYF
CDR3nt: TGCAGTGCTAGGGCCGGAAGAGAGGTACTAGAGCAGTACTTC
abundance: -
j_gene: TRBJ2-7
d_gene: -
v_gene: TRBV20-1

CDR3aa: CSARDRGGGTGELFF
CDR3nt: TGCAGTGCTAGAGATCGGGGCGGCGGCACCGGGGAGCTGTTTTTT
abundance: once
j_gene: TRBJ2-2
d_gene: -
v_gene: TRBV20-1

CDR3aa: CASSPLGGSRPYEQYF
CDR3nt: TGTGCCAGCAGCCCCCTGGGGGGCTCGCGCCCTTACGAGCAGTACTTC
abundance: few
j_gene: TRBJ2-7
d_gene: -
v_gene: TRBV7-2

CDR3aa: CASSPEVNTEAFF
CDR3nt: TGTGCCAGCAGCCCTGAGGTGAACACTGAAGCTTTCTTT
abundance: few
j_gene: TRBJ1-1
d_gene: -
v_gene: TRBV14

CDR3aa: CASSPVTGHQPQHF
CDR3nt: TGTGCCAGCAGTCCCGTGACAGGGCATCAGCCCCAGCATTTT
abundance: many
j_gene: TRBJ1-5
d_gene: TRBD1
v_gene: TRBV28

CDR3aa: CAIKPGDYTGELFF
CDR3nt: TGTGCCATCAAGCCGGGGGATTACACCGGGGAGCTGTTTTTT
abundance: -
j_gene: TRBJ2-2
d_gene: -
v_gene: TRBV10-3

CDR3aa: CASRKGGLGPSYEQYF
CDR3nt: TGTGCCAGCCGAAAAGGGGGGTTGGGCCCCTCCTACGAGCAGTACTTC
abundance: -
j_gene: TRBJ2-7
d_gene: -
v_gene: TRBV28

CDR3aa: CASSYSSKGQGRETQYF
CDR3nt: TGTGCCAGCAGTTACTCGAGTAAGGGACAGGGGAGAGAGACCCAGTACTTC
abundance: few
j_gene: TRBJ2-5
d_gene: TRBD1
v_gene: TRBV6-5

CDR3aa: CASSQVGAGKQFF
CDR3nt: TGTGCCAGCAGCCAAGTTGGAGCGGGGAAGCAGTTCTTC
abundance: few
j_gene: TRBJ2-1
d_gene: TRBD2
v_gene: TRBV4-2

CDR3aa: CASGTSGRLYEQFF
CDR3nt: TGTGCCAGTGGGACTAGCGGGAGATTATATGAGCAGTTCTTC
abundance: -
j_gene: TRBJ2-1
d_gene: TRBD2
v_gene: TRBV19

CDR3aa: CASLFDGIRSTQYF
CDR3nt: TGTGCCAGCCTATTTGACGGAATACGGTCGACGCAGTACTTC
abundance: many
j_gene: TRBJ2-7
d_gene: -
v_gene: TRBV5-5

CDR3aa: CSTSRGSSYNEQFF
CDR3nt: TGCAGCACCTCGCGGGGCAGCTCCTACAATGAGCAGTTCTTC
abundance: -
j_gene: TRBJ2-1
d_gene: -
v_gene: TRBV29-1

CDR3aa: CASSEVSFGNPWETQYF
CDR3nt: TGTGCCAGCAGTGAAGTCTCGTTCGGGAACCCTTGGGAGACCCAGTACTTC
abundance: few
j_gene: TRBJ2-5
d_gene: -
v_gene: TRBV25-1

CDR3aa: CASSSAGADEQYF
CDR3nt: TGTGCCAGTAGTTCGGCGGGCGCCGACGAGCAGTACTTC
abundance: -
j_gene: TRBJ2-7
d_gene: -
v_gene: TRBV19

CDR3aa: CASGRETGGADTQYF
CDR3nt: TGTGCTAGTGGCCGCGAAACAGGGGGGGCAGATACGCAGTATTTT
abundance: many
j_gene: TRBJ2-3
d_gene: -
v_gene: TRBV12-5

CDR3aa: CASSFGREPNTEAFF
CDR3nt: TGTGCCAGCAGCTTCGGCCGCGAACCGAACACTGAAGCTTTCTTT
abundance: few
j_gene: TRBJ1-1
d_gene: -
v_gene: TRBV7-8

CDR3aa: CSVRDRDSGANVLTF
CDR3nt: TGCAGCGTCAGGGACAGGGACTCTGGGGCCAACGTCCTGACTTTC
abundance: -
j_gene: TRBJ2-6
d_gene: TRBD1
v_gene: TRBV29-1

CDR3aa: CASSLVGTGHNTEAFF
CDR3nt: TGTGCCAGCAGCTTAGTAGGGACAGGGCATAACACTGAAGCTTTCTTT
abundance: few
j_gene: TRBJ1-1
d_gene: TRBD1
v_gene: TRBV7-6

CDR3aa: CATSLAVSSYEQYF
CDR3nt: TGTGCCACCAGCCTGGCCGTTAGCTCCTACGAGCAGTACTTC
abundance: few
j_gene: TRBJ2-7
d_gene: -
v_gene: TRBV15

CDR3aa: CASSPSGDQPQHF
CDR3nt: TGTGCCAGCTCACCAAGCGGGGATCAGCCCCAGCATTTT
abundance: many
j_gene: TRBJ1-5
d_gene: -
v_gene: TRBV18

CDR3aa: CSARPGEGSYNEQFF
CDR3nt: TGCAGTGCTAGACCGGGGGAAGGGTCGTACAATGAGCAGTTCTTC
abundance: many
j_gene: TRBJ2-1
d_gene: -
v_gene: TRBV20-1

CDR3aa: CSARQGSREQYF
CDR3nt: TGCAGTGCTAGGCAGGGATCACGCGAGCAGTACTTC
abundance: many
j_gene: TRBJ2-7
d_gene: -
v_gene: TRBV20-1

CDR3aa: CSVETPWDTEAFF
CDR3nt: TGCAGCGTTGAAACCCCCTGGGACACTGAAGCTTTCTTT
abundance: many
j_gene: TRBJ1-1
d_gene: -
v_gene: TRBV29-1

CDR3aa: CASSNKDLSNTGELFF
CDR3nt: TGTGCCAGCAGCAATAAGGACTTATCAAACACCGGGGAGCTGTTTTTT
abundance: -
j_gene: TRBJ2-2
d_gene: -
v_gene: TRBV12-3/TRBV12-4

CDR3aa: CASRGRTSGRWSDTQYF
CDR3nt: TGTGCCAGCAGGGGCCGGACTAGCGGGAGGTGGTCAGATACGCAGTATTTT
abundance: -
j_gene: TRBJ2-3
d_gene: TRBD2
v_gene: TRBV2

CDR3aa: CASSTGRAPSYNEQFF
CDR3nt: TGTGCCAGTAGTACGGGGCGGGCCCCCTCCTACAATGAGCAGTTCTTC
abundance: many
j_gene: TRBJ2-1
d_gene: -
v_gene: TRBV19

CDR3aa: CASSSGQGAWEQYF
CDR3nt: TGTGCCAGCAGCTCCGGACAGGGGGCTTGGGAGCAGTACTTC
abundance: many
j_gene: TRBJ2-7
d_gene: TRBD1
v_gene: TRBV7-9

CDR3aa: CASSFSQGARSGTEAFF
CDR3nt: TGTGCCAGCAGTTTCAGCCAGGGGGCGCGGAGCGGCACTGAAGCTTTCTTT
abundance: many
j_gene: TRBJ1-1
d_gene: TRBD1
v_gene: TRBV12-3/TRBV12-4

CDR3aa: CASTGTGLTGNTIYF
CDR3nt: TGTGCCAGCACCGGGACAGGGTTGACTGGAAACACCATATATTTT
abundance: few
j_gene: TRBJ1-3
d_gene: TRBD1
v_gene: TRBV13

CDR3aa: CAIRGTAQETQYF
CDR3nt: TGTGCCATCAGGGGGACTGCCCAAGAGACCCAGTACTTC
abundance: few
j_gene: TRBJ2-5
d_gene: -
v_gene: TRBV10-3